Listed below are T cell receptor beta chains from one sample, sequenced in a study of OX40 agonist ivuxolimab in advanced cancers. Sequencing was performed with immunoSEQ multiplex PCR; in TCRdb, only in-frame clones are kept and a portion is missing. The data hold 70,000 to 95,000 clones, with 88% observed a single time. The specimen comprised CD4+ or CD8+ T cells sorted from blood, sampled in a trial of the OX40 agonist ivuxolimab. Receptors were obtained from an adult with an advanced solid tumor such as melanoma, head and neck, liver or kidney cancer. Both conserved end residues are part of each CDR3. A D gene is named only where the DNA matches it firmly. Clone size, where shown, is once, few, many, or a class for clones that have expanded.

>TRBJ2-1|TRBD2|TRBV11-2|NA
CASSLTFDGTSGSYEQFF
TGTGCCAGCAGCTTAACTTTTGACGGGACTAGCGGGAGTTATGAGCAGTTCTTC
>TRBJ2-1|NA|TRBV6-1|NA
CASSPPTFDGEQFF
TGTGCCAGCAGTCCCCCGACTTTCGACGGTGAGCAGTTCTTC
>TRBJ2-1|TRBD2|TRBV7-2|NA
CASSLGGRALDEQFF
TGTGCCAGCAGCTTAGGTGGGAGGGCCTTGGATGAGCAGTTCTTC
>TRBJ2-6|NA|TRBV7-6|few
CASSLEISRGSSGANVLTF
TGTGCCAGCAGCTTAGAAATTAGCAGGGGCAGCTCTGGGGCCAACGTCCTGACTTTC
>TRBJ2-1|TRBD2|TRBV9|NA
CASSVTGTSGPNEQFF
TGTGCCAGCAGCGTAACCGGGACTAGCGGGCCCAATGAGCAGTTCTTC
>TRBJ2-1|NA|TRBV9|few
CASSVGRGAYNEQFF
TGTGCCAGCAGCGTAGGTAGGGGGGCCTACAATGAGCAGTTCTTC
>TRBJ2-7|TRBD2|TRBV6-6|NA
CASRGGTSNTYEQYF
TGTGCCAGCAGGGGAGGGACTTCTAATACCTACGAGCAGTACTTC
>TRBJ2-3|TRBD2|TRBV11-2|NA
CASSSIAGGVDTQYF
TGTGCCAGCAGCTCAATAGCGGGAGGGGTAGATACGCAGTATTTT
>TRBJ2-2|NA|TRBV5-1|few
CASSPLLSGNTGELFF
TGCGCCAGCAGCCCTCTACTGAGTGGGAACACCGGGGAGCTGTTTTTT
>TRBJ2-2|NA|TRBV11-2|NA
CASSLISGELFF
TGTGCCAGCAGCTTAATTTCCGGGGAGCTGTTTTTT
>TRBJ2-3|NA|TRBV6-1|NA
CASSDAGRGTDTQYF
TGTGCCAGCAGTGATGCAGGGCGCGGCACAGATACGCAGTATTTT
>TRBJ1-2|TRBD1|TRBV18|NA
CASSPGTGENYGYTF
TGTGCCAGCTCACCAGGGACAGGGGAGAACTATGGCTACACCTTC
>TRBJ2-3|NA|TRBV6-6|NA
CASSPGVDTQYF
TGTGCCAGCAGTCCGGGTGTAGATACGCAGTATTTT
>TRBJ2-1|NA|TRBV10-3|NA
CAIMASSSSYNEQFF
TGTGCCATCATGGCTAGCAGTAGCTCCTACAATGAGCAGTTCTTC
>TRBJ1-3|NA|TRBV6-1|NA
CASSEVGGFNTIYF
TGTGCCAGCAGTGAAGTTGGCGGGTTTAACACCATATATTTT
>TRBJ2-2|NA|TRBV29-1|NA
CSVGRPTTGELFF
TGCAGCGTTGGACGGCCGACCACCGGGGAGCTGTTTTTT
>TRBJ1-4|TRBD1|TRBV2|NA
CATARGRNEKLFF
TGTGCCACTGCCAGGGGGCGGAATGAAAAACTGTTTTTT
>TRBJ2-3|TRBD2|TRBV9|NA
CASSVSPGVWASGSTDTQYF
TGTGCCAGCAGCGTATCCCCGGGGGTGTGGGCTAGCGGGAGCACAGATACGCAGTATTTT
>TRBJ2-7|TRBD2|TRBV5-1|NA
CASSLGTSHYEQYF
TGCGCCAGCAGCTTGGGGACTAGCCACTACGAGCAGTACTTC
>TRBJ1-3|NA|TRBV6-5|NA
CASKDSFSGNTIYF
TGTGCCAGCAAGGACAGCTTCTCTGGAAACACCATATATTTT
>TRBJ1-5|NA|TRBV19|few
CANGWGRPGEDQPQHF
TGTGCCAACGGCTGGGGGCGGCCGGGAGAGGATCAGCCCCAGCATTTT
>TRBJ2-2|TRBD2|TRBV18|NA
CASSQTSGGNTGELFF
TGTGCCAGCTCACAGACTAGCGGGGGCAACACCGGGGAGCTGTTTTTT
>TRBJ2-7|TRBD2|TRBV5-1|once
CASSQGVAGVYEQYF
TGCGCCAGCAGCCAGGGGGTAGCGGGAGTCTACGAGCAGTACTTC
>TRBJ1-1|NA|TRBV2|NA
CASGRGNTEAFF
TGTGCCAGCGGCCGGGGTAACACTGAAGCTTTCTTT
>TRBJ2-7|NA|TRBV27|NA
CASKPDTGRYEQYF
TGTGCCAGCAAACCGGACACAGGACGCTACGAGCAGTACTTC
>TRBJ2-1|TRBD2|TRBV5-1|NA
CASKIGTSNNEQFF
TGCGCCAGCAAAATCGGGACTAGTAACAATGAGCAGTTCTTC
>TRBJ2-3|NA|TRBV5-1|NA
CASSLGDRTDTQYF
TGCGCCAGCAGCTTGGGGGACCGCACAGATACGCAGTATTTT
>TRBJ1-1|NA|TRBV30|NA
CAWGASRGGRNTEAFF
TGTGCCTGGGGGGCATCCCGCGGGGGGCGAAACACTGAAGCTTTCTTT
>TRBJ2-2|NA|TRBV6-1|NA
CASSVMGLTGELFF
TGTGCCAGCAGTGTCATGGGGCTGACCGGGGAGCTGTTTTTT
>TRBJ2-5|NA|TRBV5-4|NA
CASSPPTGSGETQYF
TGTGCCAGCAGCCCGCCGACGGGGTCTGGGGAGACCCAGTACTTC
>TRBJ1-1|NA|TRBV4-1|NA
CASSRDGTPRVNTEAFF
TGCGCCAGCAGCCGAGATGGGACGCCGCGGGTGAACACTGAAGCTTTCTTT
>TRBJ1-3|NA|TRBV29-1|NA
CSVREGGLNTIYF
TGCAGCGTGAGGGAGGGGGGTCTGAACACCATATATTTT
>TRBJ1-2|TRBD1|TRBV4-1|NA
CASSQDPIGDRGFGYTF
TGCGCCAGCAGCCAAGACCCAATTGGGGACAGGGGCTTTGGCTACACCTTC
>TRBJ2-7|NA|TRBV10-3|NA
CATRDAFSYEQYF
TGTGCCACCCGGGACGCTTTCAGCTACGAGCAGTACTTC
>TRBJ1-4|NA|TRBV19|NA
CASSNRPRRGTNEKLFF
TGTGCCAGTAGTAACCGCCCCAGACGGGGCACTAATGAAAAACTGTTTTTT
>TRBJ1-4|NA|TRBV6-1|NA
CASMWTVLNEKLFF
TGTGCCAGCATGTGGACAGTGCTTAATGAAAAACTGTTTTTT
>TRBJ1-5|NA|TRBV28|NA
CASSLGRGFNQPQHF
TGTGCCAGCAGCCTAGGTAGGGGCTTCAATCAGCCCCAGCATTTT
>TRBJ1-2|NA|TRBV27|NA
CASRSGFYGYTF
TGTGCCAGCAGATCAGGGTTCTATGGCTACACCTTC
>TRBJ1-3|TRBD1|TRBV28|NA
CASKGQGRNTIYF
TGTGCCAGCAAAGGACAGGGGAGAAACACCATATATTTT
>TRBJ2-3|NA|TRBV30|NA
CAWSVLAASTDTQYF
TGTGCCTGGAGTGTTTTAGCGGCTAGCACAGATACGCAGTATTTT
>TRBJ2-1|NA|TRBV11-3|NA
CASSQENEQFF
TGTGCCAGCAGCCAAGAGAATGAGCAGTTCTTC
>TRBJ1-6|NA|TRBV7-9|NA
CASSGEGGYNSPLHF
TGTGCCAGCAGCGGAGAAGGGGGATATAATTCACCCCTCCACTTT
>TRBJ2-2|TRBD1|TRBV5-1|NA
CASEGTGDTGELFF
TGCGCCAGCGAAGGGACAGGAGACACCGGGGAGCTGTTTTTT
>TRBJ1-4|NA|TRBV23-1|NA
CASMGGLFF
TGCGCCAGCATGGGGGGGCTGTTTTTT
>TRBJ1-5|NA|TRBV18|NA
CASSPGAHNQPQHF
TGTGCCAGCTCACCGGGGGCTCACAATCAGCCCCAGCATTTT
>TRBJ2-3|NA|TRBV19|once
CASRTHSSTDTQYF
TGTGCCAGTCGGACACATTCTAGCACAGATACGCAGTATTTT
>TRBJ1-1|NA|TRBV5-1|NA
CASSWRGTPNTEAFF
TGCGCCAGCAGCTGGAGGGGGACACCTAACACTGAAGCTTTCTTT